These 5 T cell receptor beta chains came from one sample sequenced in a study of neoadjuvant anti-PD-1 for oral cavity cancer. Sequencing used immunoSEQ multiplex PCR; TCRdb keeps in-frame clones, though not all of them. This sample has roughly 67,000 clones, with over 70% found just once. The sequencing used PBMCs, collected before nivolumab (anti-PD-1) treatment. Receptors were obtained from a person between 40 and 85 years old with oral cavity squamous cell carcinoma.

As DNA, the CDR3 is TGTGCCAGCAGCGATGGGGGGACAGGGTTCACTGAAGCTTTCTTT. Amino acids: CASSDGGTGFTEAFF. The rearrangement joins TRBV28 to TRBJ1-1; TRBD1 aligns across 9 bases. The CDR3 is 15 residues long. Losses at the gene ends were 6 bases for V and 4 bases for J; bases not matched to a gene: 9. CDR1 and CDR2 from the germline V gene are MDHEN and SYDVKM.

The chain uses TRBV6-5 and TRBJ1-1, with D uncertain. The germline V gene encodes CDR1 MNHEY and CDR2 SVGAGI. The CDR3 extends over 14 amino acids. The V and J ends lost 2 bases and 5 bases respectively, with 12 bases between them. The CDR3 sequence is CASSYRVWETEAFF. The CDR3 DNA sequence: TGTGCCAGCAGTTACAGGGTTTGGGAAACTGAAGCTTTCTTT.

J is TRBJ2-1 and V is TRBV11-2; TRBD2 aligns across 9 bases. V dropped 6 bases and J dropped 0; count of bases not matched to a gene: 15. The CDR3 is 19 residues long. CDR1 is SGHAT and CDR2 is FQNNGV in the germline V gene. The CDR3 nucleotides are TGTGCCAGCAGAGGCATAGGGCTAGCGGGATTCAGCTCCTACAATGAGCAGTTCTTC. Translated: CASRGIGLAGFSSYNEQFF.

This clone appeared a single time. The chain combines TRBV6-5 with TRBJ2-2, with TRBD1 matching 7 bases. CDR1 is MNHEY and CDR2 is SVGAGI in the germline V gene. V lost 6 bases and J lost 4; bases outside the gene matches: 5. This CDR3 contains 14 residues. DNA for the CDR3: TGTGCCAGCAGGGGCTCAGGGGGCACCGGGGAGCTGTTTTTT. Amino acids: CASRGSGGTGELFF.

The chain is built from TRBV19 and TRBJ1-1; D is unclear. The CDR3 is 16 residues long. V was cut by 4 bases and J by 0 bases, with 15 bases left in between. The germline V gene encodes CDR1 LNHDA and CDR2 SQIVND (reference sequence). Written as DNA, the CDR3 is TGTGCCAGTAGTACTCTAATAGGCAGCATGAACACTGAAGCTTTCTTT. Encoded protein: CASSTLIGSMNTEAFF.